This T cell receptor beta chain was sequenced in a study of blood T cell repertoires in COVID-19. Study at large: From the United States, Italy and Spain came samples of acute and convalescent COVID-19.

Per the original methods: From reference gene primer amplification, estimates of nucleated cell counts were derived. Clones were read by immunoSEQ multiplex PCR, and TCRdb kept only the in-frame ones, dropping some. That table gives V, J and clone size, and the DNA gave D and trimming. The table has 300,000 to 400,000 clones, 70% to 90% seen once. Enrolled through a virtual design, the participants were between about 18 and 100 years of age and came from about two dozen US areas. CDR3 length: 15 residues. V shed 5 bases, J shed 6 bases, and the junction held 9 bases outside the gene matches. Germline CDR1 is KGHDR and CDR2 is SFDVKD.

The chain employs TRBV24-1 and TRBJ1-5, with TRBD1 matching 7 bases. Sequenced: PBMCs or T cells enriched from blood (not recorded which). The TCR sequence derives from a woman in her thirties or forties with acute COVID-19. Here the CDR3 reads CATSGNRGVFQPQHF. The CDR3 DNA sequence: TGTGCCACCAGTGGGAACAGGGGAGTGTTTCAGCCCCAGCATTTT.